These 2 T cell receptor beta chains came from one sample sequenced in a study of blood T cell repertoires in COVID-19. Some clones are missing from TCRdb's copy, which holds only in-frame ones; the method was immunoSEQ multiplex PCR. The sample has 250,000 to 400,000 clones; approximately 90% are singletons. The sequencing sample was made of peripheral blood. The source is a woman aged 25 to 39 with COVID-19, enrolled during active disease.

The chain is built from TRBV3-1 (or the pseudogene TRBV3-2) and TRBJ1-4, with D uncertain. CDR1 and CDR2 (germline): LGHDT, YNNKEL (reference sequence). This CDR3 contains 14 residues. V lost 8 bases and J lost 7, with 17 bases in between. CDR3 sequence reads: CASGPSLFSEKLFF. The CDR3 DNA follows: TGTGCCAGCGGCCCAAGCCTTTTTTCTGAAAAACTGTTTTTT.

The rearrangement uses TRBV2 and TRBJ1-1; 10 bases line up with TRBD1. This CDR3 has 15 amino acids. CDR1 SNHLY and CDR2 FYNNEI come from the germline V gene. The J segment lost 4 bases and the V segment lost 4 bases, leaving 6 bases of the junction unmatched. Written as DNA, the CDR3 is TGTGCCAGCAGTGTTCCGACAGGGGGCTTCACTGAAGCTTTCTTT. Translation gives CASSVPTGGFTEAFF.